Included here is one T cell receptor beta chain sequence, with context. What this receptor recognizes is not known. No quality values exist for individual bases; no much larger clone is one base distant. Every patient had bone marrow sampled at the time of active disease. Isolation of bone marrow mononuclear cells was performed by Ficoll-Hypaque density gradient centrifugation. Myeloma plasma cells were removed and CD138-negative cells were collected by negative selection after labeling with CD138 magnetic microbeads on a MACS separator. Flow cytometry on an Attune NxT with CD138 antibodies was used to check the purity of the isolated cells. TRIzol reagent was used to extract total RNA, which was then quantified with a NanoDrop spectrophotometer. Paired RNA-seq and IR-seq were performed on the CD138-negative bone marrow sample of each patient. This entry belongs to a study of read filtering for tumor transcriptome and immune sequencing (dated by TCRdb to between 2020 and 2021). Study-wide context: The cohort had roughly 18 male and 14 female patients with a mean age of about 70 years, ranging from roughly 45 to 85. By revised international staging, 8 or 9 patients were R-ISS I, some 17 were R-ISS II and more than five were R-ISS III. After DNase treatment, whole-transcriptome libraries were prepared with the TruSeq RNA Access Library Prep Kit. Per sample, about 4 to 11 million TCR-region mapped reads were obtained with IR-seq, compared with only about 85 to 1273 with RNA-seq. The study compared TCR repertoires from targeted immune repertoire sequencing and bulk whole-transcriptome sequencing run on the same bone marrow samples. One of the main goals was to work out a read-filtering strategy for immune repertoire data, in particular whether clonotypes backed by only a single read should be removed.

Here is what the overall study found, with its caveats: Clonotypes were captured by IR-seq at much higher depth and more reliably than by RNA-seq, and smaller IR-seq throughput was sufficient for identification of most shared clonotypes. Single-read clonotypes made up about 80% of clonotypes but only about 4% of total reads in IR-seq, compared with around 70% of clonotypes and roughly 45% of reads in RNA-seq. The sorted CD138-negative fraction was not purified T cells but a mixed bone marrow immune population. The correlation between IR-seq and RNA-seq shared clonotype proportions was increased by removal of single-read clonotypes.

V is clipped by 7 bases and J by 4 bases, and the sequence between their germline boundaries is 20 bases long. There are 17 amino acids in the CDR3, from cysteine to phenylalanine inclusive. The only DNA kept is the CDR3, 51 bases in frame from the first base. TCR libraries were built from roughly 400 ng RNA with the Immunoverse kit, using molecular barcoded adaptors covering alpha/delta and beta/gamma chains. TCR library preparation was performed with the same RNA that was used for transcriptome sequencing. Sequencing of the TCR libraries was done on an Illumina HiSeq 4000 with 2 x 150 cycles. As for how the authors treated the data: Using MiXCR, which included quality filtering and error correction, TCR reads were aligned to human V, D, J and C references and then assembled into CDR3 clonotypes. Clonotype counts and gene usage diversity were analyzed with the tcR package in R. Raw mapping reads were checked after the RNA-seq reads had been mapped by STAR aligner version 2.5.3a onto the human GRCh37 genome. To test how sequencing depth affected the clonotypes detected, IR-seq fastq files were randomly downsampled with Seqtk 1.3. The public reads were run again by TCRdb, first through fastp at Q25 and then through MiXCR, and only productive beta chains were kept. Rows are combined by CDR3 protein, so each entry shows the most common genes and DNA. The V and J calls were determined by TCRdb, not by the authors. The sample has some 19,000 distinct CDR3 sequences on record, approximately 20% of them singletons. The ten largest clones capture about 25% of the sample.

Input material: a population of CD138-negative cells sorted from bone marrow. The sample's cell subset or site label is to be understood as: bone marrow mononuclear cells depleted of CD138+ plasma/myeloma cells by negative magnetic selection. The sequence is built from TRBV12-3 or TRBV12-4 and TRBJ1-6; perhaps TRBD1 is the D gene, with 6 bases matching. The receptor's source is a donor at least 40 years old with multiple myeloma. The CDR3 corresponds to CASTSMGTGWYNSPLHF. The DNA reads as follows: TGTGCCAGCACTTCGATGGGTACAGGGTGGTATAATTCACCCCTCCACTTT.